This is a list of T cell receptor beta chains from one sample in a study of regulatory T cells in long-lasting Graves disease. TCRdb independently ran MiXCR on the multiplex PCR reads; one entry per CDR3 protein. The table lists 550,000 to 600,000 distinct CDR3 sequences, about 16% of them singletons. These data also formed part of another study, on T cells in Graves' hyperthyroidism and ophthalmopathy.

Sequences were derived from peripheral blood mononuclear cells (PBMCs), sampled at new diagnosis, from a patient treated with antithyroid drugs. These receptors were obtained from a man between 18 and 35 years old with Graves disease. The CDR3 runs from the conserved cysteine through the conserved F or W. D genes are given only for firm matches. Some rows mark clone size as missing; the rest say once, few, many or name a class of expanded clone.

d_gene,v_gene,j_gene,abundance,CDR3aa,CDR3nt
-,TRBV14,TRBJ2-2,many,CASSPTNTGELFF,TGTGCCAGCAGTCCGACGAACACCGGGGAGCTGTTTTTT
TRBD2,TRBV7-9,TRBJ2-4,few,CASSAIAGGAKNIQYF,TGTGCCAGCAGCGCGATAGCGGGAGGGGCCAAAAACATTCAGTACTTC
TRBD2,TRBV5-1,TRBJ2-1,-,CASSLSGSPLNEQFF,TGCGCCAGCAGCTTGAGCGGGAGCCCCCTCAATGAGCAGTTCTTC
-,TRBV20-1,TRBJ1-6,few,CSACTGNSPLHF,TGCAGTGCGTGCACGGGGAATTCACCCCTCCACTTT
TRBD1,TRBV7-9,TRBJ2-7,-,CASSPQLDRGGSWEQYF,TGTGCCAGCAGCCCGCAATTGGACAGGGGAGGGTCATGGGAGCAGTACTTC
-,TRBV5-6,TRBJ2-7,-,CASSAGLGGLYEQYF,TGTGCCAGCAGCGCCGGACTAGGGGGACTCTACGAGCAGTACTTC
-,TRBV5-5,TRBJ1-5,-,CASSSTGQNQPQHF,TGTGCCAGCAGCTCGACAGGCCAGAATCAGCCCCAGCATTTT
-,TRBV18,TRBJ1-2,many,CASSQSDYGYTF,TGTGCCAGCTCACAATCCGACTATGGCTACACCTTC
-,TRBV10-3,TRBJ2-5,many,CAISQGTETQYF,TGTGCCATCAGTCAGGGTACGGAGACCCAGTACTTC
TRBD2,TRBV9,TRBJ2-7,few,CASSVGSGSTYEQYF,TGTGCCAGCAGCGTAGGTAGCGGGAGTACCTACGAGCAGTACTTC
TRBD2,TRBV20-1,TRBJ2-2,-,CSAGLAGPGELFF,TGCAGTGCCGGACTAGCGGGTCCCGGGGAGCTGTTTTTT
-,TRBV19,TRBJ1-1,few,CASTLGGPRSNTEAFF,TGTGCCAGTACCTTGGGGGGACCCCGATCAAACACTGAAGCTTTCTTT
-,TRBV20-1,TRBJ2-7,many,CSARWAGPISYEQYF,TGCAGTGCTAGATGGGCGGGACCGATCTCCTACGAGCAGTACTTC
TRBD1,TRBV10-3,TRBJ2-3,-,CAISVRDSSTDTQYF,TGTGCCATCAGTGTTCGGGACAGTAGCACAGATACGCAGTATTTT
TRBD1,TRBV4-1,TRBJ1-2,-,CASSHPADRESGYTF,TGCGCCAGCAGCCACCCCGCGGACAGGGAGAGTGGCTACACCTTC
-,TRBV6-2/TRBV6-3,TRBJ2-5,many,CASRRSQETQYF,TGTGCCAGCAGACGGTCCCAAGAGACCCAGTACTTC
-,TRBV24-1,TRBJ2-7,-,CATAPGDMGEQYF,TGTGCCACCGCACCAGGGGATATGGGCGAGCAGTACTTC
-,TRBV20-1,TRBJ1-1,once,CSATAGLKMNTVAFF,TGCAGTGCCACCGCAGGGCTTAAGATGAACACTGTAGCTTTCTTT
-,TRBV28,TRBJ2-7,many,CASNGRSYEQYF,TGTGCCAGCAACGGCAGATCCTACGAGCAGTACTTC
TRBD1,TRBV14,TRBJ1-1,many,CASSQGTANTEAFF,TGTGCCAGCAGCCAGGGGACAGCGAACACTGAAGCTTTCTTT
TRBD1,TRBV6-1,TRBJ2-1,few,CASSEDRGVEQFF,TGTGCCAGCAGTGAAGACAGGGGGGTTGAGCAGTTCTTC
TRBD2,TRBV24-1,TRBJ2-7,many,CATSDFGASGSYEQYF,TGTGCCACCAGTGATTTCGGGGCTAGCGGGAGCTACGAGCAGTACTTC
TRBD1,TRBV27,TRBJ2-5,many,CASRSRGYQETQYF,TGTGCCAGCAGAAGCAGGGGGTACCAAGAGACCCAGTACTTC
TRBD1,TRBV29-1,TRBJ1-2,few,CSVDTTGGGYGYTF,TGCAGCGTTGATACGACAGGGGGCGGCTATGGCTACACCTTC
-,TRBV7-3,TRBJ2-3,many,CASSSSLPPGKADTQYF,TGTGCCAGCAGCTCCTCACTACCCCCCGGGAAGGCAGATACGCAGTATTTT
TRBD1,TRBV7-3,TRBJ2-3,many,CASSSFTGGADTQYF,TGTGCCAGCAGCTCCTTTACAGGGGGCGCAGATACGCAGTATTTT
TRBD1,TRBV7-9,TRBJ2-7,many,CASRRGQSYEQYF,TGTGCCAGCAGGAGGGGACAGTCCTACGAGCAGTACTTC
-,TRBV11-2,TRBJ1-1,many,CASSSPSRVEAFF,TGTGCCAGCAGCTCCCCATCAAGGGTTGAAGCTTTCTTT
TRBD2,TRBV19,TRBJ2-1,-,CASKGTRINEQFF,TGTGCCAGTAAGGGGACTAGGATCAATGAGCAGTTCTTC
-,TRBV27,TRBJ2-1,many,CASSLKQYIGEQFF,TGTGCCAGCAGTTTAAAACAATATATAGGGGAGCAGTTCTTC
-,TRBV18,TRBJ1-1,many,CASSRDQNTEAFF,TGTGCCAGCTCACGGGACCAGAACACTGAAGCTTTCTTT
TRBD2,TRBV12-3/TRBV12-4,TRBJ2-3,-,CASSGTSGSITDTQYF,TGTGCCAGCAGTGGGACTAGCGGGAGTATTACAGATACGCAGTATTTT
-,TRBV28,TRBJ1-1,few,CASNNWGAEAFF,TGTGCCAGCAACAACTGGGGGGCTGAAGCTTTCTTT
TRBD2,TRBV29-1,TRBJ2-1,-,CSVEDAGGGSFYEQFF,TGCAGCGTTGAAGACGCCGGTGGCGGGAGCTTCTATGAGCAGTTCTTC
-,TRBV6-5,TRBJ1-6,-,CASSYSRQIPNSPLHF,TGTGCCAGCAGTTACTCGAGGCAGATACCTAATTCACCCCTCCACTTT
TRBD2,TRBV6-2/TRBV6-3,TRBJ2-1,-,CASKGGPSYNEQFF,TGTGCCAGCAAGGGAGGGCCGTCCTACAATGAGCAGTTCTTC
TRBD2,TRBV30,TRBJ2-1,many,CAWSQGLAVYNEQFF,TGTGCCTGGAGCCAGGGACTAGCGGTCTACAATGAGCAGTTCTTC
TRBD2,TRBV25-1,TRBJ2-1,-,CASSEGTSGRLDEQFF,TGTGCCAGCAGTGAAGGGACTAGCGGGAGGTTGGATGAGCAGTTCTTC
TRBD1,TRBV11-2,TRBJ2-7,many,CASSPVEQGQGKEQYF,TGTGCCAGCAGCCCCGTAGAGCAGGGACAGGGGAAGGAGCAGTACTTC
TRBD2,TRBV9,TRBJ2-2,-,CASSVAPAGGTGELFF,TGTGCCAGCAGCGTAGCCCCAGCGGGAGGAACCGGGGAGCTGTTTTTT
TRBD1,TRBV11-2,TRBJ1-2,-,CASSPRDRAWYGYTF,TGTGCCAGCAGCCCGAGAGACAGGGCTTGGTATGGCTACACCTTC
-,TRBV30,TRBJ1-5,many,CAWSSGVGNQPQHF,TGTGCCTGGAGTTCAGGGGTTGGCAATCAGCCCCAGCATTTT
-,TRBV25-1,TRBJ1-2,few,CATRAGVHYGYTF,TGTGCCACCCGGGCGGGGGTGCACTATGGCTACACCTTC
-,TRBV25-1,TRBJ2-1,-,CASTRGLAPWREQFF,TGTGCCAGCACCCGGGGGCTAGCGCCCTGGCGGGAGCAGTTCTTC
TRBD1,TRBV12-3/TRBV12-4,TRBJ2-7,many,CASSFRTGEVNEQYF,TGTGCCAGCAGTTTCCGGACAGGGGAAGTGAACGAGCAGTACTTC
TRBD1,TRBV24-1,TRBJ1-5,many,CATRTGGNQPQHF,TGTGCCACCAGGACAGGGGGCAATCAGCCCCAGCATTTT
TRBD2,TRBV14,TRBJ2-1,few,CASSQDLLAGGGNEQFF,TGTGCCAGCAGCCAAGACCTTCTAGCGGGAGGCGGAAATGAGCAGTTCTTC
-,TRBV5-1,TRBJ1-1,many,CASSLDRSQSNTEAFF,TGCGCCAGCAGCCTTGACAGGTCTCAGTCGAACACTGAAGCTTTCTTT